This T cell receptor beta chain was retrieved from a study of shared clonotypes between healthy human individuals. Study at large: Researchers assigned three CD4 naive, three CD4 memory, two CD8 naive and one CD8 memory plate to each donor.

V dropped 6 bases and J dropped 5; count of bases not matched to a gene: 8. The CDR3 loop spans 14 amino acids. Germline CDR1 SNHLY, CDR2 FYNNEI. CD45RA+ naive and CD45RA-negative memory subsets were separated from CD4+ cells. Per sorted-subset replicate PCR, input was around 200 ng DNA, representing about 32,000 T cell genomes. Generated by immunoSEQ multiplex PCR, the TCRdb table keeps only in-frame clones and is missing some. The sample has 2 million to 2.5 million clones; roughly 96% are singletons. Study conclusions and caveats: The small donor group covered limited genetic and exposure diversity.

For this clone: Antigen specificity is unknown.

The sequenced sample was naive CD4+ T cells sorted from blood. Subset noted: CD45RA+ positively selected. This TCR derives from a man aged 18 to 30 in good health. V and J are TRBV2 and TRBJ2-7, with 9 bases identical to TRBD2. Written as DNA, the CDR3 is TGTGCCAGCAGCTTAGCGGGAGTAGGGGACGAGCAGTACTTC. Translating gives CASSLAGVGDEQYF.